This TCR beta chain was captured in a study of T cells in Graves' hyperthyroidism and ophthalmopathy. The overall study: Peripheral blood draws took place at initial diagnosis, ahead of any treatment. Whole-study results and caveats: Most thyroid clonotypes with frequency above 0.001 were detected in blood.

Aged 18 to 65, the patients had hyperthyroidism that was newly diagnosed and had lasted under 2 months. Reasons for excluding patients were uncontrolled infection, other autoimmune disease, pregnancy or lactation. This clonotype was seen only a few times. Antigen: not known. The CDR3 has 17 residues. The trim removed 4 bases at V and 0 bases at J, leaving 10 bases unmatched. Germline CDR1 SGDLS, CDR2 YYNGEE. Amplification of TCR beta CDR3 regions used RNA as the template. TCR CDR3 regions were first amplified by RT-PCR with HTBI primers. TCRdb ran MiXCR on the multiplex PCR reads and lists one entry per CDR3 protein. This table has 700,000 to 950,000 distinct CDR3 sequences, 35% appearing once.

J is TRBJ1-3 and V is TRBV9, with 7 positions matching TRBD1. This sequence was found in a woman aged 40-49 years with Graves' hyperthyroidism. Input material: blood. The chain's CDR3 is CASSYDPGQYSGNTIYF. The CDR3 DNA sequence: TGTGCCAGCAGCTATGATCCGGGACAGTACTCTGGAAACACCATATATTTT. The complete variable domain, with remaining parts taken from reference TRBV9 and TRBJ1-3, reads DSGVTQTPKHLITATGQRVTLRCSPRSGDLSVYWYQQSLDQGLQFLIQYYNGEERAKGNILERFSAQQFPDLHSELNLSSLELGDSALYFCASSYDPGQYSGNTIYFGEGSWLTVV.